One sample yielded the 31 T cell receptor beta chains listed below, sequenced in a study of T cell responses to AZD1222 COVID-19 vaccine. TCRdb keeps only in-frame clones here, not all; method: immunoSEQ multiplex PCR. Counted here are about 140,000 clones, approximately 93% occurring once; the ten biggest clones make up roughly 1.2%. Source: peripheral blood, taken 28 days after the second AZD1222 dose. These receptor sequences come from an adult who received the AZD1222 COVID-19 vaccine.

V is TRBV5-4 and J is TRBJ2-7; weak D call: TRBD1 (5 bases). The CDR3 sequence is 14 residues long. V lost 4 bases, J lost 2 bases, and 13 bases lay in between. CDR1 is SGHNT and CDR2 is YYREEE in the germline V gene (reference sequence). CDR3 DNA: TGTGCCAGCAGCACCAGACAGAGCCCCTACGAGCAGTACTTC. This encodes CASSTRQSPYEQYF.

The V gene is TRBV7-2, the J gene TRBJ2-3; 9 bases agree with TRBD2. Germline CDR1 is SGHTA and CDR2 is FQGNSA. The ends lost 1 base at V and 1 base at J; junction bases unmatched: 3. The CDR3 runs 16 residues. The CDR3 sequence: CASSLVGGGGTDTQYF. Written as DNA, the CDR3 is TGTGCCAGCAGCTTAGTAGGCGGGGGGGGCACAGATACGCAGTATTTT.

The chain couples TRBV10-2 to TRBJ2-7, with 12 bases lining up with TRBD2. V shed 5 bases, J shed 2 bases, and the junction held 4 bases outside the gene matches. The CDR3 length is 15 residues. Germline-derived CDR1 and CDR2 are WSHSY and SAAADI. The CDR3 reads CASSRLAGDTYEQYF. The DNA for the CDR3 is TGCGCCAGCAGTAGACTAGCGGGGGATACCTACGAGCAGTACTTC.

The rearrangement uses TRBV7-9 and TRBJ1-2; 8 bases match TRBD1. This CDR3 comprises 16 residues. Germline lookup yields CDR1 SEHNR and CDR2 FQNEAQ (reference sequence). After removal of 5 bases from V and 7 bases from J, the junction contained 15 bases not matched to a gene. The CDR3 loop reads CASSTAHQDREAGYTF. DNA for the CDR3: TGTGCCAGCAGCACCGCTCACCAGGACAGGGAGGCTGGCTACACCTTC.

V usage is TRBV18 and J usage is TRBJ1-4, with unresolved D. V lost 2 bases and J 1 base, leaving 8 bases between the germline ends. Germline V gene lookup returns CDR1 KGHSH and CDR2 LQKENI. This CDR3 contains 15 residues. CDR3 nucleotides: TGTGCCAGCTCACCAAGCGGGCAAACTAATGAAAAACTGTTTTTT. Translated, it gives CASSPSGQTNEKLFF.

The V call is TRBV14, the J call TRBJ2-1; 8 bases are a match to TRBD2. The ends lost 0 bases at V and 3 bases at J; junction bases unmatched: 4. CDR1 is SGHDN and CDR2 is FVKESK in the germline V gene. The CDR3 is 16 amino acids. CDR3 in DNA: TGTGCCAGCAGCCAAGATCGCGGGAGGCTCTACAATGAGCAGTTCTTC. It is translated as CASSQDRGRLYNEQFF.

The genes are TRBV7-3 and TRBJ2-3, with D maybe TRBD1 (6 bases). Trimming pared 3 bases from V and 0 bases from J, leaving 13 bases between. Per the germline V gene, CDR1 is SGHTA and CDR2 is FQGTGA. The CDR3 runs to 16 residues. This CDR3 reads CASSFTGTPSTDTQYF. CDR3 sequence (DNA): TGTGCCAGCAGCTTCACCGGGACACCAAGCACAGATACGCAGTATTTT.

The rearrangement uses TRBV11-2 and TRBJ2-1; D is possibly TRBD2 (6 bases). This CDR3 spans 14 amino acids. The germline V gene has CDR1 SGHAT and CDR2 FQNNGV. V was clipped by 1 base and J by 8 bases, with 12 bases between them. The CDR3 region has the DNA TGTGCCAGCAGCTTAGCCGCCGGAGGGGATGAGCAGTTCTTC. Encoded protein: CASSLAAGGDEQFF.

The V call is TRBV7-9, the J call TRBJ1-2; D not resolved. Trimming shortened V by 0 bases and J by 4 bases, and 21 bases separated the two germline ends. The CDR3 has 18 residues. CDR1 and CDR2 from the germline V gene are SEHNR and FQNEAQ (reference sequence). The CDR3 DNA reads TGTGCCAGCAGCTTAGCATATAGGACCCAAGAGCCATCCTATGGCTACACCTTC. Translation gives CASSLAYRTQEPSYGYTF. Filled out from reference TRBV7-9 and TRBJ1-2, the complete variable domain reads DTGVSQNPRHKITKRGQNVTFRCDPISEHNRLYWYRQTLGQGPEFLTYFQNEAQLEKSRLLSDRFSAERPKGSFSTLEIQRTEQGDSAMYLCASSLAYRTQEPSYGYTFGSGTRLTVV.

The rearrangement links TRBV12-3 or TRBV12-4 to TRBJ2-1; D gene uncertain. The CDR3 covers 11 residues. Trimming removed 6 bases from V and 9 bases from J, with 9 bases in between. The CDR3: CASRYIGEQFF. The CDR3, as DNA: TGTGCCAGCAGGTACATCGGTGAGCAGTTCTTC.

The chain couples TRBV5-1 to TRBJ2-7, with 7 bases that match TRBD1. Losses at the gene ends were 5 bases for V and 3 bases for J; bases not matched to a gene: 8. This CDR3 comprises 14 residues. Germline V CDR1 and CDR2: SGHRS, YFSETQ. Here the CDR3 DNA reads TGCGCCAGCAGATCAGACAGGGTCGGCTACGAGCAGTACTTC. Its translation: CASRSDRVGYEQYF.

The CDR3 spells CASSLMANPGVTQYF. Written as DNA, the CDR3 is TGTGCCAGCAGCTTAATGGCCAATCCGGGTGTGACCCAGTACTTC. V and J are TRBV7-2 and TRBJ2-5; D remains unclear. The CDR3 covers 15 residues. The V gene lost 2 bases and the J gene lost 7 bases, with 17 bases spanning the gap. Germline-derived CDR1 and CDR2 are SGHTA and FQGNSA.

This chain joins TRBV5-1 and TRBJ2-7; 11 nucleotides line up with TRBD1. The CDR3 totals 14 residues. The germline gives CDR1 SGHRS, CDR2 YFSETQ. Trimming took 4 bases from V and 4 from J; bases not matched to a gene: 4. CDR3 amino acids: CASSVGTGGYEQYF. In DNA form, the CDR3 reads TGCGCCAGCAGCGTAGGGACAGGGGGATACGAGCAGTACTTC.

J is TRBJ1-1 and V is TRBV7-2; D remains unclear. Trimming stripped 1 base from V and 3 bases from J, with 12 bases between. The CDR3 length is 15 residues. From germline, CDR1 is SGHTA and CDR2 FQGNSA. CDR3 residues: CASSLVGEGDTEAFF. The DNA for the CDR3 is TGTGCCAGCAGCTTAGTCGGGGAGGGTGACACTGAAGCTTTCTTT.

In this sample, this clone turned up once. The V gene is TRBV27, the J gene TRBJ1-1; D remains ambiguous. This CDR3 is built from 14 residues. The V end was cut by 6 bases, the J end by 1 base, with 12 bases between. Germline V gene sequence: CDR1 MNHEY, CDR2 SMNVEV (reference sequence). CDR3 sequence (DNA): TGTGCCAGCAGCCCTCTCGGCTGGAACACTGAAGCTTTCTTT. Translation gives CASSPLGWNTEAFF.

V and J are TRBV18 and TRBJ1-2; 9 bases line up with TRBD1. Germline assignment: CDR1 KGHSH and CDR2 LQKENI. V was pared by 1 base and J by 2 bases, with 5 bases of the junction left unmatched. CDR3 length: 16 amino acids. The CDR3 sequence: CASSPLGQGRNYGYTF. CDR3 DNA sequence: TGTGCCAGCTCACCACTTGGACAGGGGCGGAACTATGGCTACACCTTC.

This chain connects TRBV4-1 to TRBJ1-1, with no clear D. The CDR3 has 14 amino acids. Trimming pared 2 bases from V and 1 base from J, leaving 8 bases between. Germline CDR1 is MGHRA and CDR2 is YSYEKL. The CDR3 sequence: CASSQFNQNTEAFF. Here the CDR3 DNA reads TGCGCCAGCAGCCAATTCAACCAGAACACTGAAGCTTTCTTT.

This chain connects TRBV12-5 to TRBJ2-1, with 9 nucleotides matching TRBD1. V trimming: 6 bases; J trimming: 9 bases; junction bases outside the gene matches: 6. Germline loops: CDR1 LGHNT, CDR2 FRNRAP. The CDR3 runs 13 residues. CDR3 sequence (DNA): TGTGCTAGTGGGACGACAGGGGGGACTGAGCAGTTCTTC. This codes for CASGTTGGTEQFF.

The chain couples TRBV3-1 (or the pseudogene TRBV3-2) to TRBJ2-7; D is ambiguous. Germline loops: CDR1 LGHDT, CDR2 YNNKEL (reference sequence). The CDR3 length is 13 residues. V was shortened by 0 bases and J by 3 bases, with 6 bases between the two germline ends. CDR3 sequence reads: CASSQERLYEQYF. CDR3 DNA: TGTGCCAGCAGCCAAGAAAGACTCTACGAGCAGTACTTC.

This chain connects TRBV9 to TRBJ2-7; D is unclear. This CDR3 region has 14 residues. Germline assignment: CDR1 SGDLS and CDR2 YYNGEE. Trimming pared 0 bases from V and 3 bases from J, leaving 10 bases between. CDR3: CASSVGARDYEQYF. In nucleotides, the CDR3 is TGTGCCAGCAGCGTAGGGGCGAGAGACTACGAGCAGTACTTC.

The chain has TRBV6-2 or TRBV6-3 and TRBJ1-5; tentatively, D is TRBD1 (6 bases). Germline assignment: CDR1 MNHEY and CDR2 SVGEGT. Trimming took off 2 bases at V and 4 bases at J, with 9 bases between the two ends. The CDR3 covers 14 residues. CDR3 amino acids: CASSYVGANQPQHF. CDR3 bases: TGTGCCAGCAGTTACGTGGGGGCGAATCAGCCCCAGCATTTT.

This chain connects TRBV7-6 to TRBJ2-3; 9 bases match TRBD2. V lost 4 bases, J lost 2 bases, and 7 bases stayed unmatched. Germline V gene data show CDR1 as SGHVS and CDR2 as FNYEAQ. The CDR3 length is 16 residues. CDR3 amino acids: CASSSTGLALTDTQYF. The CDR3 DNA is TGTGCCAGCAGCTCAACGGGACTAGCCCTCACAGATACGCAGTATTTT.

The chain joins TRBV7-6 to TRBJ1-3; D is undetermined. The V gene lost 5 bases and the J gene lost 2 bases, with 22 bases spanning the gap. The CDR3 loop spans 18 amino acids. Per germline, CDR1 SGHVS and CDR2 FNYEAQ. CDR3 loop: CASSPPSDGVVPGNTIYF. In DNA, the CDR3 is TGTGCCAGCAGCCCACCCTCCGACGGGGTAGTCCCTGGAAACACCATATATTTT.

The chain is built from TRBV19 and TRBJ1-1; 7 bases are a match to TRBD1. V shed 5 bases and J 1 base; nucleotides not matched to a gene: 7. CDR3 size: 15 residues. Per the germline V gene, CDR1 is LNHDA and CDR2 is SQIVND (reference sequence). The CDR3 here is CASSGKGAANTEAFF. In DNA form, the CDR3 reads TGTGCCAGTAGTGGAAAGGGGGCGGCGAACACTGAAGCTTTCTTT.

V gene TRBV9 combines with J gene TRBJ2-3; 8 bases line up with TRBD2. Unmatched junction bases numbered 9, after V lost 1 base and J lost 5 bases. The V gene's germline CDR1 is SGDLS and CDR2 YYNGEE. The CDR3 runs 16 residues. The CDR3 spells CASSVSSGIPQDTQYF. In nucleotides, the CDR3 is TGTGCCAGCAGCGTAAGTAGCGGGATTCCGCAAGATACGCAGTATTTT. Variable domain in full (rest from reference TRBV9 and TRBJ2-3): DSGVTQTPKHLITATGQRVTLRCSPRSGDLSVYWYQQSLDQGLQFLIQYYNGEERAKGNILERFSAQQFPDLHSELNLSSLELGDSALYFCASSVSSGIPQDTQYFGPGTRLTVL.

The V gene is TRBV7-9, the J gene TRBJ1-2, with TRBD1 matching 8 bases. The CDR3 sequence is 17 residues long. Germline CDR1 is SEHNR and CDR2 is FQNEAQ (reference sequence). J lost 0 bases, V lost 4 bases, and 10 bases had no gene match. CDR3 bases: TGTGCCAGCAGCTCTATAACAGGGGGTGATACTAACTATGGCTACACCTTC. Translating it yields CASSSITGGDTNYGYTF.

The chain uses TRBV11-3 and TRBJ2-4; D may be TRBD1 (6 bases). Germline V lookup: CDR1 SGHNT, CDR2 YENEEA. Trimming took 5 bases from V and 3 from J, leaving 17 bases between them. CDR3 size: 16 residues. CDR3 sequence (DNA): TGTGCCAGCAGCCCTGGGACCGGGACAAGCAAAAACATTCAGTACTTC. Amino acids: CASSPGTGTSKNIQYF.

Here the CDR3 DNA reads TGCAGCGTTGTATCGGACAGGGGGCCGGTTGGCTACACCTTC. This translates into CSVVSDRGPVGYTF. The chain links TRBV29-1 to TRBJ1-2, with 11 bases fitting TRBD1. This CDR3 is 14 amino acids long. Germline lookup yields CDR1 SQVTM and CDR2 ANQGSEA. Trimming cost V 4 bases and J 7 bases; bases outside gene matches: 8.

The chain joins TRBV7-3 to TRBJ2-6; 7 bases fit TRBD1. Looked up from germline, CDR1 is SGHTA and CDR2 is FQGTGA. The CDR3 has 15 residues. With V trimmed by 3 bases and J by 4 bases, 3 bases remained unmatched. CDR3: CASSLTGSGANVLTF. The CDR3 nucleotides read TGTGCCAGCAGCTTGACAGGGTCCGGGGCCAACGTCCTGACTTTC.

This chain connects TRBV24-1 to TRBJ2-3, with 14 bases identical to TRBD2. There are 18 residues in the CDR3. The V gene end was trimmed by 4 bases and the J gene end by 3 bases; junction bases not matched to a gene: 8. Germline V CDR1 and CDR2: KGHDR, SFDVKD. Here the CDR3 reads CATSEHPGLAGETDTQYF. As DNA, the CDR3 is TGTGCCACCAGTGAACACCCGGGACTAGCGGGAGAGACAGATACGCAGTATTTT.

The J gene is TRBJ1-4, the V gene TRBV2; 7 bases are a match to TRBD1. The CDR3 loop spans 13 amino acids. Germline values: CDR1 SNHLY, CDR2 FYNNEI. The trim removed 6 bases at V and 4 bases at J, leaving 2 bases unmatched. In DNA form, the CDR3 reads TGTGCCAGCAGCAACAGGGGTAATGAAAAACTGTTTTTT. This codes for CASSNRGNEKLFF.